This is a list of T cell receptor beta chains from one sample in a study of blood T cells in healthy people across ages. One entry per CDR3 protein, called by TCRdb with MiXCR from the 5' RACE reads. The table includes roughly 2 million distinct CDR3 sequences, around half detected once. Sequenced material: blood. The receptors derive from a woman aged 40 to 55 in good health. Each CDR3 is given with its conserved first and last residue.

v_gene	j_gene	CDR3aa
TRBV28	TRBJ1-5	CASSPRTGVQPQHF
TRBV9	TRBJ2-5	CASSVRGETQYF
TRBV27	-	CASSLWGAEQYF
TRBV20-1	TRBJ2-7	CSARAGGASFEQYF
TRBV5-1	TRBJ1-1	CASSLPATGLNTEAFF
TRBV3-1	TRBJ2-6	CASSQDRGGSGANVLTF
TRBV6-2/TRBV6-3	TRBJ2-7	CASMPGRNSYEQYF
TRBV7-9	TRBJ1-2	CASSAGPLGGYTF
TRBV18	TRBJ1-5	CASSPWGDSNQPQHF
TRBV20-1	TRBJ2-1	CSASPSGGSSYNEQFF